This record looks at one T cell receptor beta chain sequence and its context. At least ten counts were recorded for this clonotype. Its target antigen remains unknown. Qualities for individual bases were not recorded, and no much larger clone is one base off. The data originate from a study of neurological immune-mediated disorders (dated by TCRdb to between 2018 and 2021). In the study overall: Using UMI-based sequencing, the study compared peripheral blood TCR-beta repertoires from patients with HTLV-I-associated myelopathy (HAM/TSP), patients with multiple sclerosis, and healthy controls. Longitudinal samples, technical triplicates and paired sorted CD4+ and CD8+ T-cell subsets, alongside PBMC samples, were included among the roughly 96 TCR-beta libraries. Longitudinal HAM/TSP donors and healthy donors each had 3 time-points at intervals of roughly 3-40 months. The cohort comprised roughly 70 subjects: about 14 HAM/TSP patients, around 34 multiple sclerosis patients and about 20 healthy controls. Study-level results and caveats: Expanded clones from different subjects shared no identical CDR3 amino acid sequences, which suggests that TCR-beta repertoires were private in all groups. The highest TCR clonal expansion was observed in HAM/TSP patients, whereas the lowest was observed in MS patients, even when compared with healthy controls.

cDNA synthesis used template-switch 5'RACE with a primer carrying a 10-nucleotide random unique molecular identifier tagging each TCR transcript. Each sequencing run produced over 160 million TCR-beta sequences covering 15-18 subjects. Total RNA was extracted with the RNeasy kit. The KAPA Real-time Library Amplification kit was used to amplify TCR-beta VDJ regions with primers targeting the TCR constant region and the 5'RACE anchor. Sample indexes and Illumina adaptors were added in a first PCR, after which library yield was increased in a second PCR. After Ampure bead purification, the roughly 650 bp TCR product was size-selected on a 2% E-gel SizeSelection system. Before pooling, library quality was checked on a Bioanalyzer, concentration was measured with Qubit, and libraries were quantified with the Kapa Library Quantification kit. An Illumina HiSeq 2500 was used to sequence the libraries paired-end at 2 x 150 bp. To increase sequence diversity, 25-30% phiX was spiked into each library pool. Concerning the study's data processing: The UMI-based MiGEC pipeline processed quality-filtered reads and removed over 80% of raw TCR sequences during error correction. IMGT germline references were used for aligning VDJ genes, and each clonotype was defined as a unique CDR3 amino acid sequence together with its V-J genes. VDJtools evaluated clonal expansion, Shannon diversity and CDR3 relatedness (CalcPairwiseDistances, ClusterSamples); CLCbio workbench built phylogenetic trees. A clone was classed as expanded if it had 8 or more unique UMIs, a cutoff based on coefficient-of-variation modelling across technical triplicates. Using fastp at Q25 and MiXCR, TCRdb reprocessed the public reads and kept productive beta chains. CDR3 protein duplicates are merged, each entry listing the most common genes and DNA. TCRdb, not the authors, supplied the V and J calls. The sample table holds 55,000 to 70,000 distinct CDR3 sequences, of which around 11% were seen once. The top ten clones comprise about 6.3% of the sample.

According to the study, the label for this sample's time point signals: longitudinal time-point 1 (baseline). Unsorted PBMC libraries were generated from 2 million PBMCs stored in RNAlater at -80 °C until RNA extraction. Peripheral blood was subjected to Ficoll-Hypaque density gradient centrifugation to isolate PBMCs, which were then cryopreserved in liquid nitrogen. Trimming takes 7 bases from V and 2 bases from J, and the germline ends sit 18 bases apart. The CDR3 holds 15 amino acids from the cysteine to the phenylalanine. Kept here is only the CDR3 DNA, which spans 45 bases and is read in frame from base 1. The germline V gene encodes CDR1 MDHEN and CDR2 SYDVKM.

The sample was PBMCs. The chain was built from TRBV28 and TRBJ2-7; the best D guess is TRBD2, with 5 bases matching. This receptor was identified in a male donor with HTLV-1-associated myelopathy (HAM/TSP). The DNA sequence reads TGTGCCAGCAAAACAGACACCGGGAACCCCTACGAGCAGTACTTC. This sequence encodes CASKTDTGNPYEQYF.